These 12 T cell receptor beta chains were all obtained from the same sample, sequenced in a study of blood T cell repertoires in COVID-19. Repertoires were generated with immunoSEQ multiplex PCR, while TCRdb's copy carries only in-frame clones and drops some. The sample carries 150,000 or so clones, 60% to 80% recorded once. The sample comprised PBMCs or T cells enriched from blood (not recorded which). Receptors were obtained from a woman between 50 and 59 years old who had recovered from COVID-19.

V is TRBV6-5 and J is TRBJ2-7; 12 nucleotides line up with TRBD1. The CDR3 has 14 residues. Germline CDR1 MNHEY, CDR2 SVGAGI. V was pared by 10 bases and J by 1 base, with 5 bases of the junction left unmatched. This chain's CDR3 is CATRDRGLSYEQYF. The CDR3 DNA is TGTGCCACCAGGGACAGGGGGCTGTCCTACGAGCAGTACTTC.

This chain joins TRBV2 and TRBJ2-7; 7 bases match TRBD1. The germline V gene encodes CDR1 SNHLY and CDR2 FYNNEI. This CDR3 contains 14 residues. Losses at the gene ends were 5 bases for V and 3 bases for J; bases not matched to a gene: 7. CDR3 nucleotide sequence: TGTGCCAGCAGTCGGGACAGATCAATCTACGAGCAGTACTTC. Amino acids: CASSRDRSIYEQYF. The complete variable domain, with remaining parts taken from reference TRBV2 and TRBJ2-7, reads EPEVTQTPSHQVTQMGQEVILRCVPISNHLYFYWYRQILGQKVEFLVSFYNNEISEKSEIFDDQFSVERPDGSNFTLKIRSTKLEDSAMYFCASSRDRSIYEQYFGPGTRLTVT.

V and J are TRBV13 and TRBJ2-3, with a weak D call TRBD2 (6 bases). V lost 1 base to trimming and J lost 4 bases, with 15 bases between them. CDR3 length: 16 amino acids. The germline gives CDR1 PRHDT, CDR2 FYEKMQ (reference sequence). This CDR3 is CASSLESGVGPDTQYF. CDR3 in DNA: TGTGCCAGCAGCTTAGAATCGGGGGTTGGCCCAGATACGCAGTATTTT. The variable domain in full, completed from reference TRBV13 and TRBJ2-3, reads AAGVIQSPRHLIKEKRETATLKCYPIPRHDTVYWYQQGPGQDPQFLISFYEKMQSDKGSIPDRFSAQQFSDYHSELNMSSLELGDSALYFCASSLESGVGPDTQYFGPGTRLTVL.

The CDR3 sequence: CASSQATGTYEQYF. DNA for the CDR3: TGTGCCAGCAGCCAAGCGACAGGGACCTACGAGCAGTACTTC. The chain links TRBV3-1 (or the pseudogene TRBV3-2) to TRBJ2-7; 7 nucleotides align to TRBD1. Germline trimming cut 1 base from V and 2 bases from J; bases unmatched to any gene: 2. The germline gives CDR1 LGHDT, CDR2 YNNKEL (reference sequence). CDR3 size: 14 residues.

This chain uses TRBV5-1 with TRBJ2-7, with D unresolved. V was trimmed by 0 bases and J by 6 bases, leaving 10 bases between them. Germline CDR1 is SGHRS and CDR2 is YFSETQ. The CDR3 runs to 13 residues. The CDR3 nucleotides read TGCGCCAGCAGCTTGGATGTTAGCAGCGAGCAGTACTTC. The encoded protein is CASSLDVSSEQYF.

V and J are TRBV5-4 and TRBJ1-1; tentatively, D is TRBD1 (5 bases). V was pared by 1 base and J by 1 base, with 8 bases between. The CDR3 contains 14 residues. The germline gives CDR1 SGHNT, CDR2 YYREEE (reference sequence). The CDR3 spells CASSLIGENTEAFF. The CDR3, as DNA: TGTGCCAGCAGCTTGATAGGGGAGAACACTGAAGCTTTCTTT.

CDR3: CASRIMTGSYEQYF. In nucleotides, the CDR3 is TGTGCCAGCAGAATCATGACAGGGAGCTACGAGCAGTACTTC. The chain recombines TRBV27 with TRBJ2-7, with TRBD1 matching 7 bases. Losses at the gene ends were 6 bases for V and 3 bases for J; bases not matched to a gene: 8. The CDR3 loop spans 14 amino acids. The germline CDR1 and CDR2 sequences are MNHEY and SMNVEV (reference sequence).

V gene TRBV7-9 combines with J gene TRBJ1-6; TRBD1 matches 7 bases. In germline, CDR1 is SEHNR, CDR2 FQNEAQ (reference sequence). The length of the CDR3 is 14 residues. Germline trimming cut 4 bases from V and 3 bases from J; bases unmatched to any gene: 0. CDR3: CASSWDSYNSPLHF. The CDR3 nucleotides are TGTGCCAGCAGCTGGGACAGCTATAATTCACCCCTCCACTTT.

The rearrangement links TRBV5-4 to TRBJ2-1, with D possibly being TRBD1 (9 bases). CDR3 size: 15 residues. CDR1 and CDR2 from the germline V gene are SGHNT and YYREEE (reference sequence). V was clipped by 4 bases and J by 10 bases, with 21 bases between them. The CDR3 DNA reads TGTGCCAGCAGCCCGGGGGGGACAGGGTACCTCGAGCAGTTCTTC. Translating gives CASSPGGTGYLEQFF.

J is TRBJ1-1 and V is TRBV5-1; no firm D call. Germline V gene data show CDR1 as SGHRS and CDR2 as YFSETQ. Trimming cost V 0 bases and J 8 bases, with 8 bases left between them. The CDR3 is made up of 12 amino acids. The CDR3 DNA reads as TGCGCCAGCAGCTTGGGGGGAGAAGAAGCTTTCTTT. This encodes CASSLGGEEAFF.

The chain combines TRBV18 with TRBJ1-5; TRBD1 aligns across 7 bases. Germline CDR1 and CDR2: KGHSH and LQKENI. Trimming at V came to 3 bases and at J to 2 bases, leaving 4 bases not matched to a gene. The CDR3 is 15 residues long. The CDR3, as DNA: TGTGCCAGCTCACCCCCAGGGGGAGGCAATCAGCCCCAGCATTTT. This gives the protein CASSPPGGGNQPQHF.

Here the CDR3 reads CASTWSTSSYEQYF. CDR3 nucleotides: TGTGCCAGTACCTGGTCCACGAGCTCCTACGAGCAGTACTTC. The genes are TRBV19 and TRBJ2-7; D call uncertain. The V gene's germline CDR1 is LNHDA and CDR2 SQIVND (reference sequence). The CDR3 length is 14 residues. V shed 7 bases and J shed 0 bases, with 13 bases lying between them.